This paragraph reports one T cell receptor beta chain. Trimming took off 7 bases at V and 3 bases at J, with 13 bases between the two ends. CDR3 length equals 14 residues. This sample is part of a study of blood T cells in healthy people across ages. A J-beta primer mix and a sample-barcoded 5' primer were used in a second PCR of about 6 to 12 cycles. Individual samples furnished no less than 2.5 million CDR3-containing paired-end reads apiece. One entry per CDR3 protein, called by TCRdb with MiXCR from the 5' RACE reads. The sample consists of about 1,400,000 distinct CDR3 sequences, about 43% of them appearing once.

The receptor comes from a woman younger than 30 in good health. Sequencing input: blood. V is TRBV12-3 or TRBV12-4 and J is TRBJ2-4, with D uncertain. The CDR3 protein is CASTLVGGKNIQYF. Written as DNA, the CDR3 is TGTGCCAGCACCCTGGTGGGTGGCAAAAACATTCAGTACTTC.